This is a list of T cell receptor beta chains from one sample in a study of cytomegalovirus exposure and HLA in healthy donors. The protocol was immunoSEQ multiplex PCR, while the TCRdb copy is restricted to in-frame clones and leaves out a portion. The data contain around 190,000 clones, about 77% of them seen just once; the ten biggest clones take up roughly 3%. Input material: PBMCs. The receptors stem from a woman in her twenties or thirties in good health and CMV-seronegative. CDR3s include the opening cysteine and the closing phenylalanine or tryptophan. The order of the fields is V gene, clone size, J gene, D gene, CDR3 length, CDR3 DNA, CDR3 protein. D genes are given only for firm matches. Only some rows state a clone size, as once, few, many or a class for expanded clones.

>TRBV5-1|NA|TRBJ1-2|NA|14
TGCGCCAGCAGCCCTGGGCCGCTTCCCCATGGCTACACCTTC
CASSPGPLPHGYTF
>TRBV13|NA|TRBJ2-3|NA|13
TGTGCCAGCAACACACCCCTCTTGGATACGCAGTATTTT
CASNTPLLDTQYF
>TRBV30|NA|TRBJ2-7|TRBD1|17
TGTGCCTGGATTATACGTCCCGGGACAGGGATCGGCAACGAGCAGTACTTC
CAWIIRPGTGIGNEQYF
>TRBV6-1|NA|TRBJ1-5|NA|14
TGTGCCAGCAGTGCTTACAGCGGGGATCAGCCCCAGCATTTT
CASSAYSGDQPQHF
>TRBV9|NA|TRBJ2-3|NA|15
TGTGCCAGCAGCGTAGGCGGGGCTGGCACAGATACGCAGTATTTT
CASSVGGAGTDTQYF
>TRBV29-1|NA|TRBJ2-1|TRBD1|14
TGCAGCGTTGTGACAGGGGGTGGCTACAATGAGCAGTTCTTC
CSVVTGGGYNEQFF
>TRBV2|NA|TRBJ2-5|TRBD2|14
TGTGCCAGCAGTGCACTAGCGGGGCGAGGGGAGCAGTACTTC
CASSALAGRGEQYF
>TRBV5-4|NA|TRBJ1-2|NA|15
TGTGCCAGCAGCCTCCTAGGACAGAAGACTTATGGCTACACCTTC
CASSLLGQKTYGYTF
>TRBV7-9|NA|TRBJ2-5|NA|14
TGTGCTTGTCTTGGGGGCGCCTTCCAAGAGACCCAGTACTTC
CACLGGAFQETQYF
>TRBV28|NA|TRBJ1-4|NA|13
TGTGCCAGCGAGGAAAGGGGCAGTGAAAAACTGTTTTTT
CASEERGSEKLFF
>TRBV6-4|NA|TRBJ2-5|NA|11
TGTGCCAGCAGTACTGGCGGGACCCAGTACTTC
CASSTGGTQYF
>TRBV9|NA|TRBJ1-3|NA|15
TGTGCCAGCAGCGTAGCAGGGTATTCTGGAAACACCATATATTTT
CASSVAGYSGNTIYF
>TRBV10-3|NA|TRBJ2-1|TRBD2|17
TGTGCCATCAGTGAGGTCCTCGGGAGGGGGACCTACAATGAGCAGTTCTTC
CAISEVLGRGTYNEQFF
>TRBV27|NA|TRBJ1-2|TRBD1|13
TGTGCCAGCAGTTTAAGACAGGGGGCGCGGTACACCTTC
CASSLRQGARYTF
>TRBV7-9|NA|TRBJ2-5|TRBD1|17
TGTGCCAGCAGCTTAGCGTTATGGGGACAGGGGGCAGAGACCCAGTACTTC
CASSLALWGQGAETQYF
>TRBV5-1|NA|TRBJ2-7|TRBD2|14
TGCGCCAGCAGCTTGGCAACTAGCGTCTACGAGCAGTACTTC
CASSLATSVYEQYF
>TRBV25-1|NA|TRBJ1-4|NA|14
TGTGCCAGCAGTGAACAGGGTGCTAATGAAAAACTGTTTTTT
CASSEQGANEKLFF
>TRBV29-1|NA|TRBJ2-7|NA|11
TGCAGCGTTGGAGGGGGCTACGAGCAGTACTTC
CSVGGGYEQYF
>TRBV5-1|NA|TRBJ2-3|NA|15
TGCGCCAGCAGCTTTTTGGGGGGAGGCACAGATACGCAGTATTTT
CASSFLGGGTDTQYF
>TRBV27|once|TRBJ1-1|TRBD1|15
TGTGCCAGCAGTGACAGGGATTCGATTTCCACTGAAGCTTTCTTT
CASSDRDSISTEAFF
>TRBV19|NA|TRBJ2-2|TRBD2|16
TGTGCCAGTAGTAGGGACCTAGCGGGATCCACCGGGGAGCTGTTTTTT
CASSRDLAGSTGELFF
>TRBV12-5|NA|TRBJ2-5|NA|13
TGTGCTAGTGGAACAGGGGGGGGAGAGACCCAGTACTTC
CASGTGGGETQYF
>TRBV10-1|NA|TRBJ2-1|NA|14
TGCGCCAGCAGTGACCCTAGAAGCGATCGTGAGCAGTTCTTC
CASSDPRSDREQFF
>TRBV29-1|few|TRBJ2-7|NA|11
TGCAGCGGTGGCCTAGCGAGGGAGCAGTACTTC
CSGGLAREQYF
>TRBV29-1|few|TRBJ2-2|TRBD1|14
TGCAGCGTGTGGGACAGGGGGAACACCGGGGAGCTGTTTTTT
CSVWDRGNTGELFF
>TRBV2|NA|TRBJ1-2|NA|12
TGTGCCTGCCGGGAAAGAAACTATGGCTACACCTTC
CACRERNYGYTF
>TRBV6-1|few|TRBJ1-4|NA|14
TGTGCCAGCCGACACGAGCCTGGGCCCGAAAAACTGTTTTTT
CASRHEPGPEKLFF
>TRBV19|NA|TRBJ1-5|NA|16
TGTGCCAGTAAAGAGGGGGATAATAGCGGCAATCAGCCCCAGCATTTT
CASKEGDNSGNQPQHF
>TRBV9|few|TRBJ2-7|TRBD1|14
TGTGCCAGCAGCTTATCCGGGACAGGGTACGAGCAGTACTTC
CASSLSGTGYEQYF
>TRBV7-2|NA|TRBJ2-7|NA|16
TGTGCCAGCAGCTTACCCTGGACTCTAGCTTCCTACGAGCAGTACTTC
CASSLPWTLASYEQYF
>TRBV19|NA|TRBJ1-5|NA|16
TGTGCCAGTAGTTCAAGACAGGATTATAGCAATCAGCCCCAGCATTTT
CASSSRQDYSNQPQHF
>TRBV7-2|NA|TRBJ2-1|TRBD2|15
TGTGCCAGCAGCGTCAAGCGGGACTCCTACAATGAGCAGTTCTTC
CASSVKRDSYNEQFF
>TRBV4-2|few|TRBJ2-3|TRBD1|16
TGTGCCAGCAGCCAAGATTTAGGGGGCGGCACAGATACGCAGTATTTT
CASSQDLGGGTDTQYF
>TRBV18|NA|TRBJ1-1|NA|15
TGTGCCAGCTCACCAATGGGCGGGGGGGACACTGAAGCTTTCTTT
CASSPMGGGDTEAFF
>TRBV6-1|NA|TRBJ1-4|NA|14
TGTGCCAGCAGTCAGGGGCGGATGAATGAAAAACTGTTTTTT
CASSQGRMNEKLFF
>TRBV6-1|NA|TRBJ1-2|TRBD1|18
TGTGCCAGCAGTGAATCCCATGTTTGGACAGGACGAAACTATGGCTACACCTTC
CASSESHVWTGRNYGYTF
>TRBV10-2|NA|TRBJ1-2|NA|16
TGCGCCAGCAGTGAGTCGCCCCGAGTAGCTAACTATGGCTACACCTTC
CASSESPRVANYGYTF
>TRBV7-9|NA|TRBJ1-1|NA|14
TGTGCCAGCAGCTTCACCGGGGTGAACACTGAAGCTTTCTTT
CASSFTGVNTEAFF
>TRBV29-1|NA|TRBJ1-3|NA|13
TGCAGCGTCCCCGGAGGGCCTGGAAACACCATATATTTT
CSVPGGPGNTIYF
>TRBV9|NA|TRBJ2-7|NA|16
TGTGCCAGCAGCGTAGGGCCGGGGCAGGGAGGCTACGAGCAGTACTTC
CASSVGPGQGGYEQYF
>TRBV11-1|NA|TRBJ1-2|TRBD1|15
TGTGCCAGCAGCTTAGAAGCGACAGGGAACTATGGCTACACCTTC
CASSLEATGNYGYTF
>TRBV5-5|NA|TRBJ1-2|NA|15
TGTGCCAGCAGCTTGGTGCCAGGTAAAAACTATGGCTACACCTTC
CASSLVPGKNYGYTF
>TRBV29-1|NA|TRBJ2-5|NA|14
TGCAGCGTTGACAACCCGAGGACTCAAGAGACCCAGTACTTC
CSVDNPRTQETQYF
>TRBV4-2|once|TRBJ1-1|TRBD1|16
TGTGCCAGCAGCCAAGTGCGGAGGGGGCAGAACACTGAAGCTTTCTTT
CASSQVRRGQNTEAFF
>TRBV6-4|NA|TRBJ2-1|TRBD1|15
TGTGCCAGCAGTGTCGGGACAGGGGAAAGGAATGAGCAGTTCTTC
CASSVGTGERNEQFF
>TRBV2|NA|TRBJ2-3|TRBD1|16
TGTGCCAGCAGTCCCGGGACAGGGGGCTACACAGATACGCAGTATTTT
CASSPGTGGYTDTQYF
>TRBV5-1|NA|TRBJ2-3|TRBD2|16
TGCGCCAGCAGCACTGGGACTAGCGGTAGCACAGATACGCAGTATTTT
CASSTGTSGSTDTQYF
>TRBV6-6|NA|TRBJ2-2|TRBD1|14
TGTGCCAGCAGCCGACAGGGGGTCACCGGGGAGCTGTTTTTT
CASSRQGVTGELFF
>TRBV29-1|NA|TRBJ2-1|TRBD2|15
TGCAGCGTCTGGTTAGGACTAGCGGGTTACAATGAGCAGTTCTTC
CSVWLGLAGYNEQFF
>TRBV9|NA|TRBJ2-7|TRBD2|16
TGTGCCAGCAGCGTCGAAGGACTAGCGGGAACCTACGAGCAGTACTTC
CASSVEGLAGTYEQYF
>TRBV19|few|TRBJ2-7|NA|11
TGTGCCAGTAGTATACTTTACGAGCAGTACTTC
CASSILYEQYF
>TRBV29-1|NA|TRBJ2-5|TRBD2|15
TGCAGCGTTAGGGGCGGGAGGGGCTATCAAGAGACCCAGTACTTC
CSVRGGRGYQETQYF
>TRBV5-4|NA|TRBJ2-3|NA|15
TGTGCCAGCAGCTCAGCCACGGGGGATGGAGATACGCAGTATTTT
CASSSATGDGDTQYF
>TRBV27|NA|TRBJ1-2|TRBD1|13
TGTGCCAGCAGTTGGACAGGGCATGATGGCTACACCTTC
CASSWTGHDGYTF
>TRBV2|NA|TRBJ2-7|NA|14
TGTGCCAGCAGGGGGGGTATCCTCGCCTCTGAGCAGTACTTC
CASRGGILASEQYF
>TRBV2|NA|TRBJ2-2|TRBD1|15
TGTGCCAGCAGTGCCAGGGGGCAGGTCACCGGGGAGCTGTTTTTT
CASSARGQVTGELFF
>TRBV9|NA|TRBJ1-3|NA|14
TGTGCCAGCAGCGTACTAGGCACTGGAAACACCATATATTTT
CASSVLGTGNTIYF
>TRBV5-4|NA|TRBJ2-7|NA|15
TGTGCCAGCAGCGTAACCGGGACAGTTCGGGGGGAGCAGTACTTC
CASSVTGTVRGEQYF